These 9 T cell receptor beta chains were all obtained from the same sample, sequenced in a study of T cell repertoires in cytomegalovirus infection. Using its own MiXCR run on the reads, TCRdb lists one record per CDR3 protein. Among some 220,000 distinct CDR3 sequences listed, around 6.6% were seen once. The sample was PBMCs. The receptors stem from a human donor in good health (CMV status not recorded). Some clones in this sample may be carry-over from other donors' samples.

This clonotype came up many times. The chain links TRBV18 to TRBJ1-1; 7 positions agree with TRBD1. Germline V gene data show CDR1 as KGHSH and CDR2 as LQKENI. With 4 bases clipped from V and 3 bases from J, the junction kept 2 bases outside the gene matches. The CDR3 spans 13 residues. The CDR3 DNA reads as TGTGCCAGCTCACAACAGGGGCACACTGAAGCTTTCTTT. Protein: CASSQQGHTEAFF.

This clonotype appeared many times. This chain connects TRBV29-1 to TRBJ1-5; D unclear. The CDR3 runs to 10 residues. V lost 4 bases and J lost 12, with 10 bases in between. The germline CDR1 and CDR2 sequences are SQVTM and ANQGSEA. The CDR3 DNA is TGCAGCGTTGCGGATGGATGCCAGCATTTT. This sequence encodes CSVADGCQHF.

This clonotype was recorded at least ten times. For the CDR3, the DNA is TGTGCCAGCACCATAGGGGGCCGTTCCTACGAGCAGTACTTC. Translation gives CASTIGGRSYEQYF. V and J are TRBV6-2 or TRBV6-3 and TRBJ2-7; 7 bases match TRBD1. In germline, CDR1 is MNHEY, CDR2 SVGEGT. The V gene end was trimmed by 7 bases and the J gene end by 1 base; junction bases not matched to a gene: 7. This CDR3 is 14 amino acids long.

This sequence joins TRBV7-3 and TRBJ2-1, with D perhaps given as TRBD1 or TRBD2 (5 bases each). Germline values: CDR1 SGHTA, CDR2 FQGTGA. The CDR3 runs 16 residues. The V end lost 5 bases, the J end lost 3 bases, and 17 bases lay between the germline ends. CDR3 protein: CASSIATGALYNEQFF. The CDR3 DNA reads TGTGCCAGCAGCATCGCGACCGGGGCCCTCTACAATGAGCAGTTCTTC. Based on the CDR3 plus reference TRBV7-3 and TRBJ2-1, the full variable domain is GAGVSQTPSNKVTEKGKYVELRCDPISGHTALYWYRQSLGQGPEFLIYFQGTGAADDSGLPNDRFFAVRPEGSVSTLKIQRTERGDSAVYLCASSIATGALYNEQFFGPGTRLTVL.

This clonotype was observed many times. This chain uses TRBV27 with TRBJ2-5; no clear D. The CDR3 extends over 14 amino acids. The germline V and J ends were trimmed by 3 bases and 5 bases, with 13 bases remaining between them. CDR1 MNHEY and CDR2 SMNVEV come from the germline V gene (reference sequence). In DNA, the CDR3 is TGTGCCAGCAGTTTCCAAACGAGGCGCGAGACCCAGTACTTC. It specifies CASSFQTRRETQYF.

This clonotype was observed at least ten times. CDR3 in DNA: TGCAGTGCGAGCTCCTGGTCGAACACTGAAGCTTTCTTT. This sequence encodes CSASSWSNTEAFF. The chain carries TRBV20-1 and TRBJ1-1; no definite D call. V was clipped by 6 bases and J by 1 base, with 12 bases between them. The CDR3 extends over 13 amino acids. Germline lookup yields CDR1 DFQATT and CDR2 SNEGSKA (reference sequence).

This clonotype occurred many times. V is TRBV7-8 and J is TRBJ1-1; no clear D. Germline lookup yields CDR1 SGHVS and CDR2 FQNEAQ. The CDR3 runs 16 residues. V was pared by 5 bases and J by 1 base, with 17 bases between. Here the CDR3 reads CASSPLEITENTEAFF. CDR3 sequence (DNA): TGTGCCAGCAGCCCTCTAGAAATTACAGAGAACACTGAAGCTTTCTTT. The full variable domain, completed using reference TRBV7-8 and TRBJ1-1, is GAGVSQSPRYKVAKRGQDVALRCDPISGHVSLFWYQQALGQGPEFLTYFQNEAQLDKSGLPSDRFFAERPEGSVSTLKIQRTQQEDSAVYLCASSPLEITENTEAFFGQGTRLTVV.

V gene TRBV12-3 or TRBV12-4 combines with J gene TRBJ1-2, with a weak D call TRBD1 (6 bases). V was trimmed by 3 bases and J by 5 bases, leaving 13 bases between them. CDR3 length equals 14 residues. CDR3 amino acids: CASSLNRVAYGYTF. CDR3 in DNA: TGTGCCAGCAGTTTGAACAGGGTGGCTTATGGCTACACCTTC.

This clonotype was observed at least ten times. The chain has TRBV7-2 and TRBJ2-4; D possibly uses TRBD1 or TRBD2 (6 bases each). Trimming left V 3 bases short and J 6 bases short, with 24 bases between. This CDR3 comprises 18 residues. The germline V gene encodes CDR1 SGHTA and CDR2 FQGNSA. The CDR3 reads CASSFLEMSGAGANIQYF. In DNA form, the CDR3 reads TGTGCCAGCAGCTTTTTGGAGATGTCGGGGGCCGGGGCAAACATTCAGTACTTC.